A selection of T cell receptor beta chains follows, all from one sample in a study of CXCR3-negative and CXCR3-positive naive CD8 T cells. Reanalyzing the 5' RACE reads, TCRdb keeps one entry per CDR3 protein, without DNA. The sample has under 55,000 distinct CDR3 sequences. Specimen: memory CD8+ T cells from blood. These receptors all come from a human donor in good health. Some clones in this sample may be carry-over from other donors' samples. CDR3s include the opening cysteine and the closing phenylalanine or tryptophan. For some rows the clone size is stated as once, few or many, or as a class when expanded; others skip it.

TRBV29-1	TRBJ1-1	-	CSVDLRGPGEAFF
TRBV27	TRBJ1-1	medium-sized	CASNKIDSPTEAFF
TRBV12-3/TRBV12-4	TRBJ2-4	-	CASSSSSRPDKNIQYF
TRBV12-3/TRBV12-4	TRBJ2-7	-	CASSLTSGRADGEYEQYF
TRBV4-1	TRBJ1-4	-	CASSQGPDRVEKLFF
TRBV28	TRBJ2-1	-	CASSLRPEYNEQFF
TRBV7-9	TRBJ2-1	-	CASNRQGAHNEQFF
TRBV3-1	TRBJ2-7	-	CASSGPQVRNEQYF
TRBV6-2/TRBV6-3	TRBJ2-1	-	CASSYRQDGGDLNF
TRBV29-1	TRBJ2-7	-	CSVSETDYEQYF
TRBV7-9	TRBJ2-5	-	CASSLENRGLETQYF
TRBV5-1	TRBJ1-1	-	CASSLGVRYTEAFF
TRBV7-9	TRBJ1-1	-	CASSSCPGTESCEAFF
TRBV4-2	TRBJ2-2	-	CASSQRTGDTGELFF
TRBV7-6	TRBJ2-2	-	CASSWSETGELFF
TRBV7-3	TRBJ2-3	-	CASSLSSSGGAFGTDTQYF